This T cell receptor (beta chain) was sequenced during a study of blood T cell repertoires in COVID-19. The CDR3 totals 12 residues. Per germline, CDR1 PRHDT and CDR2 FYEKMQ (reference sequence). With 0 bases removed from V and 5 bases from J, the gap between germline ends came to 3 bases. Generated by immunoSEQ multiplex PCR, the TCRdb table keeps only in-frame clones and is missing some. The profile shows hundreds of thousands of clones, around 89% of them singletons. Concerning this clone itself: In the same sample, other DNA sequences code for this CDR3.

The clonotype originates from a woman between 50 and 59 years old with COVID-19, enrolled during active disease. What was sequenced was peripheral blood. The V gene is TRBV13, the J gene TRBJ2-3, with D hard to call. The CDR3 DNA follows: TGTGCCAGCAGCTTAGGCCGAGATACGCAGTATTTT. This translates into CASSLGRDTQYF. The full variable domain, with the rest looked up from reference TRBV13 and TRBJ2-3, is AAGVIQSPRHLIKEKRETATLKCYPIPRHDTVYWYQQGPGQDPQFLISFYEKMQSDKGSIPDRFSAQQFSDYHSELNMSSLELGDSALYFCASSLGRDTQYFGPGTRLTVL.